The sequence of this T cell receptor beta chain was determined in a study of immune evolution from preneoplasia to lung adenocarcinoma. Study-level results: Later-stage lesions appeared to have more T cells, more diversity, less clonality. KRAS-mutant nodules had the highest T cell clonality.

Comment on this clone: Its antigen remains unknown.

The data were produced by immunoSEQ multiplex PCR, yet TCRdb's version contains in-frame clones alone and is incomplete. The table includes around 5,000 clones, less than 80% detected once. The CDR3 sequence is 17 residues long. Germline V gives CDR1 SGHRS, CDR2 YFSETQ. Trimming at V came to 3 bases and at J to 3 bases, leaving 5 bases not matched to a gene. Patient tissue came from resections in Japan or China, 2014–2017. Histologic diagnosis was independently verified by two lung pathologists. The source is a person between 70 and 80 years old with lung adenocarcinoma. V gene TRBV5-1 combines with J gene TRBJ2-5; 16 bases map to TRBD2. The sequenced material came from FFPE minimally invasive lung adenocarcinoma tissue. The CDR3 is CASSSGTSGGVEETQYF. Here the CDR3 DNA reads TGCGCCAGCAGCTCCGGGACTAGCGGGGGGGTAGAAGAGACCCAGTACTTC.